The clone carrying this T cell receptor beta chain was detected many times. This sample is part of a study of regulatory T cells in long-lasting Graves disease. Combining iRepertoire HTBI primers with Arm-PCR of CDR3 regions, the authors built TCR beta libraries. Each CDR3 protein is one row after TCRdb ran MiXCR on the multiplex PCR reads. Of over 200,000 distinct CDR3 sequences in the sample, around 17% are singletons; the top ten hold about 20%. CDR1 is DFQATT and CDR2 is SNEGSKA in the germline V gene (reference sequence). This CDR3 is 14 amino acids long. Trimming removed 5 bases at V and 3 bases at J, with 17 bases between. Time point meaning: newly diagnosed GD, antithyroid drugs for less than 3 months. PBMC-derived RNA was used for the TCR library.

Sequenced material: peripheral blood mononuclear cells (PBMCs), taken at new diagnosis, from a patient treated with antithyroid drugs. The sequence came from a female donor with Graves disease. The genes are TRBV20-1 and TRBJ2-7; D is perhaps TRBD1 (6 bases). CDR3 protein: CSAHRDPGDYEQYF. The CDR3 coding sequence is TGCAGTGCTCACCGGGACCCAGGGGACTACGAGCAGTACTTC.